These 10 T cell receptor beta chains came from one sample sequenced in a study of T cells in tuberculosis. The data were produced by immunoSEQ multiplex PCR, yet TCRdb's version contains in-frame clones alone and is incomplete. The sample comprises 30,000 to 35,000 clones, just under 97% of which are singletons, and 2% to 2.5% rests with the top ten. The material sequenced was PBMCs. Receptors were obtained from a donor aged 10-29 years with latent tuberculosis or without tuberculosis infection.

Worth noting for this clone: One end of the junction is discordant with germline, which a read error may explain. The chain carries TRBV7-9 and TRBJ1-5; 9 bases line up with TRBD1. Germline V lookup: CDR1 SEHNR, CDR2 FQNEAQ (reference sequence). The CDR3 totals 9 residues. CDR3: CASSLGQGF. CDR3 coding DNA: TGTGCCAGCAGCTTGGGACAGGGCTTT.

The gene calls are TRBV6-6 and TRBJ2-7; 7 bases are a match to TRBD1. After removal of 7 bases from V and 3 bases from J, the junction contained 9 bases not matched to a gene. Germline CDR1 MNHNY, CDR2 SVGAGI (reference sequence). This CDR3 is built from 14 residues. CDR3 amino acids: CASTKTGIIYEQYF. CDR3 nucleotide sequence: TGTGCCAGCACCAAGACAGGGATTATCTACGAGCAGTACTTC.

This chain links TRBV5-4 with TRBJ2-5; TRBD2 might be the D (5 bases). The closer fit of TRBJ2-7 to the DNA end suggests the J call may be wrong. Germline V lookup: CDR1 SGHNT, CDR2 YYREEE (reference sequence). This CDR3 is 12 amino acids long. CDR3 DNA: TGTGCCAGCAGCTTGGCGGCGGGCGAGCAGTACTTC. Its translation is CASSLAAGEQYF.

The V and J genes are TRBV7-9 and TRBJ2-5; perhaps TRBD1 as D (6 bases). Germline CDR1 is SEHNR and CDR2 is FQNEAQ (reference sequence). The length of the CDR3 is 15 residues. Trimming took off 4 bases at V and 1 base at J, with 13 bases between the two ends. In DNA, the CDR3 is TGTGCCAGCAGCTCGCCGACAGGTTTCCAAGAGACCCAGTACTTC. Protein product: CASSSPTGFQETQYF.

The chain carries TRBV19 and TRBJ2-6, with 7 bases that match TRBD1. The V gene end was trimmed by 4 bases and the J gene end by 2 bases; junction bases not matched to a gene: 2. The CDR3 contains 15 residues. Germline assignment: CDR1 LNHDA and CDR2 SQIVND (reference sequence). CDR3 residues: CASSRQGAGANVLTF. CDR3 DNA sequence: TGTGCCAGTAGTAGGCAGGGGGCTGGGGCCAACGTCCTGACTTTC.

The V and J genes are TRBV6-6 and TRBJ1-6, with TRBD1 matching over 9 bases. The CDR3 covers 16 residues. Losses at the gene ends were 2 bases for V and 11 bases for J; bases not matched to a gene: 10. The germline V gene encodes CDR1 MNHNY and CDR2 SVGAGI (reference sequence). This CDR3 is CASSYNGQGTGTPLHF. As DNA, the CDR3 is TGTGCCAGCAGTTACAACGGACAGGGGACAGGGACACCCCTCCACTTT.

This chain joins TRBV11-2 and TRBJ2-1; 12 bases map to TRBD2. With 5 bases clipped from V and 7 bases from J, the junction kept 15 bases outside the gene matches. The CDR3 has 18 residues. CDR1 and CDR2 (germline): SGHAT, FQNNGV. CDR3 in amino acids: CASSDRGLAGMEWNEQFF. The CDR3 nucleotides are TGTGCCAGCAGCGATCGAGGACTAGCGGGAATGGAATGGAATGAGCAGTTCTTC.

V gene TRBV18 combines with J gene TRBJ2-4; D not certain. CDR3 length: 15 amino acids. Looked up from germline, CDR1 is KGHSH and CDR2 is LQKENI. V shed 3 bases and J shed 1 base, with 10 bases lying between them. CDR3 nucleotide sequence: TGTGCCAGCTCACCCTTAGAAGCGGCCAAAAACATTCAGTACTTC. Its protein is CASSPLEAAKNIQYF.

The V gene is TRBV29-1, the J gene TRBJ2-3, with TRBD2 as a possible D gene (5 bases). The CDR3 sequence is 12 residues long. Germline values: CDR1 SQVTM, CDR2 ANQGSEA. Trimming pared 0 bases from V and 5 bases from J, leaving 6 bases between. CDR3 nucleotides: TGCAGCGTTGAAGAACTAGGAGATACGCAGTATTTT. Translated, it gives CSVEELGDTQYF.

The gene calls are TRBV6-5 and TRBJ1-1, with TRBD1 as a possible D gene (6 bases). The germline V and J ends were trimmed by 7 bases and 3 bases, with 15 bases remaining between them. Germline lookup yields CDR1 MNHEY and CDR2 SVGAGI. The CDR3 consists of 14 residues. This CDR3 is CASTRVQGDTEAFF. The CDR3 DNA follows: TGTGCCAGCACCAGAGTACAGGGAGACACTGAAGCTTTCTTT.